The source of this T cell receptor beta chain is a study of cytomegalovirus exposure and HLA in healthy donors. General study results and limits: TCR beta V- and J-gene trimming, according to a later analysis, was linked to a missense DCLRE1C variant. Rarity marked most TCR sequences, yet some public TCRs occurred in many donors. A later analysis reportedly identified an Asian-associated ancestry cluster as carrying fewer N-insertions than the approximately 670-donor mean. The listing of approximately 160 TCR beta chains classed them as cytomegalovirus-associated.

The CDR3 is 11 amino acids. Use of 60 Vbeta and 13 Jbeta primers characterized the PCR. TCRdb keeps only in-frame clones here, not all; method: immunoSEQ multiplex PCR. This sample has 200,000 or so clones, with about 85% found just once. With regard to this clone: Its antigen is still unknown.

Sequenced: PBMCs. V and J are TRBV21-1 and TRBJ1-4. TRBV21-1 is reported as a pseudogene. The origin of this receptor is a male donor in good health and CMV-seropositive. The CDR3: CASVCNEKLFF. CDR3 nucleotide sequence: TGTGCCAGCGTCTGTAATGAAAAACTGTTTTTT.